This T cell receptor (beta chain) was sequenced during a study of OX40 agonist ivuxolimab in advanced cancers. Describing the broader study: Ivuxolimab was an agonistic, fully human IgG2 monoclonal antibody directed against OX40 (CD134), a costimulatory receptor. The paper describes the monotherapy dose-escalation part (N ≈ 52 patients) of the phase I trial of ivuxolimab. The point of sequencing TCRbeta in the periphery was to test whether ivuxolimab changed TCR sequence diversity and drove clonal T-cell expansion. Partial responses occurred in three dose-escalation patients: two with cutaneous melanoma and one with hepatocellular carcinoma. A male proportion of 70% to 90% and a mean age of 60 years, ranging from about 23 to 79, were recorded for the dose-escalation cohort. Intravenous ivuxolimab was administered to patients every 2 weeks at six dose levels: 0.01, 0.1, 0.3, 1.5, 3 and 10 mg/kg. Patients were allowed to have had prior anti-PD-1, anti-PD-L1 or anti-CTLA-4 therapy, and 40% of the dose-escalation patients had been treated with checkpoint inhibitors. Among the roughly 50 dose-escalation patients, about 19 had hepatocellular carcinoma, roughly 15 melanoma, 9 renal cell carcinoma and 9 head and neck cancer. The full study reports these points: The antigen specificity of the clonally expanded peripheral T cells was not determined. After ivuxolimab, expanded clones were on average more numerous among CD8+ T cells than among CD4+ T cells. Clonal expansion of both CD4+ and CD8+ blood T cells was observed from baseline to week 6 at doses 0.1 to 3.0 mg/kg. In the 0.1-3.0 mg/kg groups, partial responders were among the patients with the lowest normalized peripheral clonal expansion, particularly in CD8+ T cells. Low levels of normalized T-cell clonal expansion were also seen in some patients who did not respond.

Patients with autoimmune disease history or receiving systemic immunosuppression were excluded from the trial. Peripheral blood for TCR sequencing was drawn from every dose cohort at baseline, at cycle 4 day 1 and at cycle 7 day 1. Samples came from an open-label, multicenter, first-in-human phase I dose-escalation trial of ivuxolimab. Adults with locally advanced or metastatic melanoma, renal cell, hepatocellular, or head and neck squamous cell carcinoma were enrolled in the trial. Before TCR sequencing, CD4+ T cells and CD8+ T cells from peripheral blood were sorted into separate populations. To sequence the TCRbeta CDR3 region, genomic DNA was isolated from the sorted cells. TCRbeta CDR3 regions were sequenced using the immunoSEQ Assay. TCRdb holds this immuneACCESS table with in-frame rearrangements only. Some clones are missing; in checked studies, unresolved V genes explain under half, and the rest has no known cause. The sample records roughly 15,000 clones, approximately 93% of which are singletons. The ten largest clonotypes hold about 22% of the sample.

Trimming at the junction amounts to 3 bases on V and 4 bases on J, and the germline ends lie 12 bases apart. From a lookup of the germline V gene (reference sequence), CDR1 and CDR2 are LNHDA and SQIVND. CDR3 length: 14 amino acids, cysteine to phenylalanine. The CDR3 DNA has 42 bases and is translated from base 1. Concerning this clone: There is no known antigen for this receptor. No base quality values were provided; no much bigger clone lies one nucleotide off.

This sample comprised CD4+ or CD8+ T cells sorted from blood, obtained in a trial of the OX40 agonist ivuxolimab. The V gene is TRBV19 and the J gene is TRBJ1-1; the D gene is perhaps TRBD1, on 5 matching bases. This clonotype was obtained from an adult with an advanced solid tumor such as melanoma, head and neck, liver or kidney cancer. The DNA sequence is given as TGTGCCAGTAGTATTGGGGGAGGTAGCACTGAAGCTTTCTTT. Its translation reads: CASSIGGGSTEAFF.